A single sample gave rise to the 22 T cell receptor beta chains below, sequenced in a study of response to subunit inactivated influenza vaccine. Via MiXCR, TCRdb re-called the RT-PCR reads, giving one row per CDR3 protein. The sample holds 700,000 to 800,000 distinct CDR3 sequences, roughly 18% seen once. This sample comprised PBMCs from blood, obtained more than 4 days after vaccination. The source of these receptors is a man in his fifties who received an inactivated influenza vaccine.

In its sample, this clonotype was seen a few times. This chain links TRBV14 with TRBJ2-3, with D unclear. This CDR3 spans 15 amino acids. V was pared by 6 bases and J by 6 bases, with 19 bases between. Germline V gene data show CDR1 as SGHDN and CDR2 as FVKESK. The CDR3, as DNA: TGTGCCAGCAGTAGGACGTGGGCCCGGCCGGATACGCAGTATTTT. Translated, it gives CASSRTWARPDTQYF.

The DNA for the CDR3 is TGTGCCAGCAGTGCCCAGGGGGCCAGTGGCTACACCTTC. Amino acid sequence: CASSAQGASGYTF. This chain connects TRBV6-1 to TRBJ1-2; 8 nucleotides line up with TRBD1. With 4 bases clipped from V and 7 bases from J, the junction kept 5 bases outside the gene matches. This CDR3 is built from 13 residues. In germline, CDR1 is MNHNS, CDR2 SASEGT.

Ten or more counts support this clonotype. This sequence joins TRBV7-6 and TRBJ2-7, with 7 bases lining up with TRBD2. This CDR3 is built from 15 residues. CDR1 is SGHVS and CDR2 is FNYEAQ in the germline V gene. V dropped 1 base and J dropped 3; count of bases not matched to a gene: 6. Written as DNA, the CDR3 is TGTGCCAGCAGCTTAGGTGCGGGGGAAAACTACGAGCAGTACTTC. Translating it yields CASSLGAGENYEQYF.

This clonotype was observed many times. The J gene is TRBJ2-2, the V gene TRBV29-1, with D perhaps matching TRBD1 (6 bases). Germline CDR1 and CDR2: SQVTM and ANQGSEA. V was cut by 7 bases and J by 4 bases, with 19 bases left in between. CDR3 length: 15 amino acids. CDR3 in DNA: TGCAGCGCCAGAACAGGGAGTCAGGTCACCGGGGAGCTGTTTTTT. Translation: CSARTGSQVTGELFF.

This clonotype has at least ten counts. The V call is TRBV20-1, the J call TRBJ2-1, with 13 bases identical to TRBD2. The CDR3 consists of 14 residues. V lost 6 bases, J lost 6 bases, and 5 bases stayed unmatched. Germline-derived CDR1 and CDR2 are DFQATT and SNEGSKA (reference sequence). CDR3 protein: CSAPTSGRSNEQFF. Here the CDR3 DNA reads TGCAGTGCCCCGACTAGCGGGAGGAGCAATGAGCAGTTCTTC.

The rearrangement joins TRBV6-1 to TRBJ1-5, with 7 bases lining up with TRBD1. The CDR3 consists of 17 residues. Trimming cost V 7 bases and J 3 bases; bases outside gene matches: 15. Germline CDR1 is MNHNS and CDR2 is SASEGT. The CDR3 here is CASNDLRTGSSNQPQHF. For the CDR3, the DNA is TGTGCCAGCAATGATCTACGGACAGGATCCTCCAATCAGCCCCAGCATTTT.

This clonotype appeared once. The gene calls are TRBV7-2 and TRBJ2-7; D not certain. The CDR3 runs 14 residues. The V end was cut by 1 base, the J end by 3 bases, with 10 bases between. CDR1 and CDR2 from the germline V gene are SGHTA and FQGNSA. The CDR3 DNA sequence: TGTGCCAGCAGCTTAGGGGTCCTTAACTACGAGCAGTACTTC. Its protein is CASSLGVLNYEQYF.

The rearrangement joins TRBV24-1 to TRBJ2-5; 15 nucleotides line up with TRBD2. CDR1 and CDR2 (germline): KGHDR, SFDVKD. J gave up 3 bases and V 3 bases, and 4 bases lay outside the gene matches. The CDR3 is 17 residues long. In nucleotides, the CDR3 is TGTGCCACCAGTGATATACGGACTAGCGGGGGGGAAGAGACCCAGTACTTC. It is translated as CATSDIRTSGGEETQYF.

The rearrangement joins TRBV18 to TRBJ2-5; D is unclear. Germline V gives CDR1 KGHSH, CDR2 LQKENI. Trimming took 6 bases from V and 5 from J, leaving 13 bases between them. The CDR3 sequence is 13 residues long. The CDR3 DNA reads TGTGCCAGCTCTCCATCTATGACGGAGACCCAGTACTTC. It specifies CASSPSMTETQYF.

The chain combines TRBV9 with TRBJ2-3, with TRBD2 matching 13 bases. Germline V CDR1 and CDR2: SGDLS, YYNGEE. CDR3 length: 18 amino acids. The junction had 4 bases not matched to a gene; V was cut back by 0 bases and J by 0 bases. The CDR3 loop reads CASSVGGTSGASTDTQYF. Here the CDR3 DNA reads TGTGCCAGCAGCGTAGGAGGGACTAGCGGGGCTAGCACAGATACGCAGTATTTT.

This clonotype was found many times. This rearrangement joins TRBV7-9 to TRBJ2-7, with TRBD2 matching over 13 bases. V lost 1 base to trimming and J lost 5 bases; unmatched junction nucleotides: 2. The CDR3 is made up of 15 amino acids. In germline, CDR1 is SEHNR, CDR2 FQNEAQ (reference sequence). CDR3 protein: CASSLVTSGRNEQYF. CDR3 bases: TGTGCCAGCAGCTTAGTGACTAGCGGGAGGAACGAGCAGTACTTC.

This clonotype has just a few counts. This sequence joins TRBV13 and TRBJ2-2; weak D call: TRBD1 (6 bases). Germline V gene sequence: CDR1 PRHDT, CDR2 FYEKMQ (reference sequence). Trimming took 4 bases from V and 0 from J, leaving 15 bases between them. CDR3 length: 17 residues. CDR3 residues: CASSSTGRTSNTGELFF. In DNA, the CDR3 is TGTGCCAGCAGCTCGACAGGTCGAACCTCGAACACCGGGGAGCTGTTTTTT.

V gene TRBV15 combines with J gene TRBJ2-5; the match to TRBD2 covers 8 bases. Germline CDR1 LNHNV, CDR2 YYDKDF (reference sequence). Trimming took 0 bases from V and 5 from J; bases not matched to a gene: 5. The CDR3 length is 15 residues. CDR3 region: CATSRDGLAIETQYF. Written as DNA, the CDR3 is TGTGCCACCAGCAGAGATGGACTAGCCATCGAGACCCAGTACTTC.

This chain connects TRBV29-1 to TRBJ1-5; D gene unclear. V lost 0 bases, J lost 6 bases, and 6 bases lay in between. The CDR3 totals 12 residues. Germline V CDR1 and CDR2: SQVTM, ANQGSEA. CDR3 in DNA: TGCAGCGTTGAAGATGCTGGTCAGCCCCAGCATTTT. It specifies CSVEDAGQPQHF.

This clonotype was seen many times. The chain couples TRBV12-3 or TRBV12-4 to TRBJ2-1; 10 bases align to TRBD2. Trimming at V came to 5 bases and at J to 3 bases, leaving 7 bases not matched to a gene. This CDR3 comprises 16 residues. CDR3 sequence reads: CASSRAGLASYNEQFF. CDR3 in DNA: TGTGCCAGCAGTCGGGCGGGACTAGCGAGCTACAATGAGCAGTTCTTC.

The chain is built from TRBV18 and TRBJ2-7; 8 bases map to TRBD1. The CDR3 extends over 15 amino acids. Trimming took 3 bases from V and 3 from J; bases not matched to a gene: 7. CDR1 is KGHSH, CDR2 LQKENI, per germline. In DNA, the CDR3 is TGTGCCAGCTCACCCTCACAGGGGGTAGACTACGAGCAGTACTTC. As protein: CASSPSQGVDYEQYF.

This chain connects TRBV4-3 to TRBJ2-3, with a possible D match to TRBD1 (6 bases). The CDR3 length is 17 residues. V dropped 4 bases and J dropped 1 base, with 18 bases sitting between them. CDR1 and CDR2 (germline): LGHNA, YSLEER. The CDR3 bases are TGCGCCAGCAGCCTGTGGGACACCCGGCGGGGCACAGATACGCAGTATTTT. Amino acid sequence: CASSLWDTRRGTDTQYF.

The chain has TRBV11-1 and TRBJ2-1; D is ambiguous. V shed 5 bases and J shed 0 bases, with 20 bases lying between them. CDR3 length: 18 amino acids. The V gene's germline CDR1 is SGHAT and CDR2 FQDESV (reference sequence). The CDR3 sequence: CASSPKNPQPSSYNEQFF. Written as DNA, the CDR3 is TGTGCCAGCAGCCCCAAAAATCCCCAGCCTAGCTCCTACAATGAGCAGTTCTTC.

This clonotype appeared a few times. The chain combines TRBV5-1 with TRBJ1-3; maybe TRBD1 (5 bases). This CDR3 comprises 15 residues. Per the germline V gene, CDR1 is SGHRS and CDR2 is YFSETQ. V was shortened by 0 bases and J by 2 bases, with 9 bases between the two germline ends. In DNA, the CDR3 is TGCGCCAGCAGCTTGGGACAGACTACTGGAAACACCATATATTTT. The encoded protein is CASSLGQTTGNTIYF.

The chain joins TRBV6-1 to TRBJ2-4; D is uncertain. Trimming took off 0 bases at V and 3 bases at J, with 15 bases between the two ends. Per the germline V gene, CDR1 is MNHNS and CDR2 is SASEGT. The CDR3 covers 17 residues. CDR3 residues: CASSEAAFGSHKNIQYF. The CDR3 DNA reads as TGTGCCAGCAGTGAAGCGGCCTTTGGTAGTCACAAAAACATTCAGTACTTC.

There are a few counts of this clonotype. The CDR3 region has the DNA TGCAGTGCTCGTAGCCGGGACAGGGACTCCTACGAGCAGTACTTC. The encoded protein is CSARSRDRDSYEQYF. The chain is built from TRBV20-1 and TRBJ2-7; 9 nucleotides align to TRBD1. After removal of 5 bases from V and 0 bases from J, the junction contained 8 bases not matched to a gene. Germline V gene data show CDR1 as DFQATT and CDR2 as SNEGSKA (reference sequence). This CDR3 comprises 15 residues.

The chain joins TRBV28 to TRBJ2-5; D assignment may be TRBD1 or TRBD2 (5 bases each). V was cut by 6 bases and J by 4 bases, with 18 bases left in between. Germline CDR1 reads MDHEN; CDR2 reads SYDVKM. The CDR3 consists of 15 residues. In DNA, the CDR3 is TGTGCCAGCAGACTGGGAGCAAAAAGGGGAGAGACCCAGTACTTC. Amino acids: CASRLGAKRGETQYF.